These T cell receptor beta chains were read from a single sample in a study of T cell responses to AZD1222 COVID-19 vaccine. Sequencing used immunoSEQ multiplex PCR; TCRdb keeps in-frame clones, though not all of them. The data contain approximately 100,000 clones, around 90% of them singletons. The sample was peripheral blood, taken on day 0 of MenACWY control vaccination. The receptors come from an adult in good health. Both conserved end residues are trimmed from each CDR3. Fields, in order: CDR3 length, clone size, J gene, V gene, CDR3 protein. Part of the rows lack a size; the others show once, few, many or a class for expanded clones.

cdr3_length: 12; clone_size: once; j_call: TRBJ2-7; v_call: TRBV30; cdr3_aa: AWSVAGGDYEQY
cdr3_length: 12; clone_size: once; j_call: TRBJ2-7; v_call: TRBV5-4; cdr3_aa: ASSLDRSSYEQY
cdr3_length: 12; clone_size: .; j_call: TRBJ1-5; v_call: TRBV28; cdr3_aa: ASSKTNRDQPQH
cdr3_length: 13; clone_size: many; j_call: TRBJ2-2; v_call: TRBV14; cdr3_aa: ASSQGQGLAGELF
cdr3_length: 14; clone_size: .; j_call: TRBJ1-1; v_call: TRBV7-2; cdr3_aa: ASMAPDGGWGTEAF
cdr3_length: 13; clone_size: .; j_call: TRBJ1-6; v_call: TRBV5-5; cdr3_aa: ASSPKPLGDSPLH
cdr3_length: 12; clone_size: .; j_call: TRBJ1-4; v_call: TRBV11-2; cdr3_aa: ASSEGQGYEKLF
cdr3_length: 11; clone_size: .; j_call: TRBJ1-4; v_call: TRBV2; cdr3_aa: ASSGDRGEKLF
cdr3_length: 11; clone_size: .; j_call: TRBJ2-1; v_call: TRBV11-3; cdr3_aa: ASGARAFDEQF
cdr3_length: 10; clone_size: .; j_call: TRBJ1-1; v_call: TRBV5-4; cdr3_aa: ASSPTRGTAF
cdr3_length: 13; clone_size: .; j_call: TRBJ2-1; v_call: TRBV10-3; cdr3_aa: AISVLAGGSVGQF
cdr3_length: 14; clone_size: .; j_call: TRBJ1-5; v_call: TRBV7-2; cdr3_aa: ASSLGQGGSNQPQH
cdr3_length: 12; clone_size: .; j_call: TRBJ2-2; v_call: TRBV11-3; cdr3_aa: ASSLDTWTGELF
cdr3_length: 10; clone_size: .; j_call: TRBJ1-5; v_call: TRBV2; cdr3_aa: ASSEGLTDQH
cdr3_length: 12; clone_size: .; j_call: TRBJ1-4; v_call: TRBV28; cdr3_aa: ASSQSRGGEKLF
cdr3_length: 11; clone_size: once; j_call: TRBJ2-3; v_call: TRBV28; cdr3_aa: ASSPRGQDTQY
cdr3_length: 11; clone_size: .; j_call: TRBJ1-1; v_call: TRBV7-2; cdr3_aa: ASSLELNTEAF
cdr3_length: 17; clone_size: .; j_call: TRBJ2-3; v_call: TRBV7-9; cdr3_aa: ASSPRGILAGGSTDTQY
cdr3_length: 11; clone_size: .; j_call: TRBJ1-2; v_call: TRBV30; cdr3_aa: AWSGAVNYGYT
cdr3_length: 9; clone_size: .; j_call: TRBJ2-7; v_call: TRBV6-6; cdr3_aa: ASSPQYEQY